This T cell receptor (beta chain) was sequenced in a study of shared clonotypes between healthy human individuals. The naive CD8 fraction comprised CD45RO-negative cells positively selected for CCR7 and excluded terminally differentiated effector memory CD45RA+ cells. Germline loops: CDR1 SNHLY, CDR2 FYNNEI. V shed 6 bases, J shed 0 bases, and the junction held 13 bases outside the gene matches. The CDR3 has 18 residues. Study-wide points: The study sampled only blood, and tissue repertoires likely differ.

Evenly divided among several immunoSEQ plates was the genomic DNA of each subset. Original handling: For the immunoSEQ data, sequences were junction-only without quality scores, so filtering differed. The protocol was immunoSEQ multiplex PCR, while the TCRdb copy is restricted to in-frame clones and leaves out a portion. V and J calls and clone size follow that table, whereas D and trimming were derived from the DNA. The sample includes approximately 2,200,000 clones, more than 85% seen only once; the top ten take more than 1.5%. Turning to this clone: No antigen is known for it.

This rearrangement joins TRBV2 to TRBJ2-2; 7 bases match TRBD2. Sequenced material: naive CD8+ T cells from PBMCs. The TCR originated in a man between 18 and 29 years old in good health. Some clones in this sample may be carry-over from other donors' samples. CDR3 residues: CASRPRGGRASNTGELFF. In DNA form, the CDR3 reads TGTGCCAGCAGACCCAGAGGTGGGAGGGCGTCGAACACCGGGGAGCTGTTTTTT.